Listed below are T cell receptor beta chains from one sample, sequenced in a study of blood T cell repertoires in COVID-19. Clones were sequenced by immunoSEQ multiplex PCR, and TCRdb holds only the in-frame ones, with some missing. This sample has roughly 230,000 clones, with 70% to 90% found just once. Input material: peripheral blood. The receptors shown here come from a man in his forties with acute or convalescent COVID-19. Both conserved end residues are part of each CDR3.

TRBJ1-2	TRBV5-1	CASSLEMGARSYTF
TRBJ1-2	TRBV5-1	CASSPGRTGNYGYTF
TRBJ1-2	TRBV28	CASSLSGQAESF
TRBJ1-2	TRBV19	CASSVTGVKYGYTF
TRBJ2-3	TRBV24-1	CATSDPGLYGTDTQYF
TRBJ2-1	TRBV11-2	CASSPNSQFF
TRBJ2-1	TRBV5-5	CASSVTGLANEQFF
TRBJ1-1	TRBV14	CASSPDYRTEAFF
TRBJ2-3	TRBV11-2	CASSLAAKITDTQYF
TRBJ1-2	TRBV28	CATEGGNGGYTF
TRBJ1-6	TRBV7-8	CASSLQGFNNSPLHF
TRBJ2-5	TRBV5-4	CASSPLGGIEETQYF
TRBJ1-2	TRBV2	CASSEAPVSNYGYTF
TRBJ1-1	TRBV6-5	CASRRTVNTEAFF
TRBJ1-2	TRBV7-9	CASSLGSAAQVEGYTF
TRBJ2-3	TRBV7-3	CASSSTGGRADTQYF
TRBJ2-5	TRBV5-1	CASSPYRGWETQYF
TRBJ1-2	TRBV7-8	CASSPGTGDNYGYTF
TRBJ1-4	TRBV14	CASSPLGGKATNEKLFF
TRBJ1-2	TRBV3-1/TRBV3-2	CASSQDRTGVEGYTF
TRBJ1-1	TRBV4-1	CASSQGTREAIEAFF
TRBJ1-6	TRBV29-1	CSVLDRLDSPLHF
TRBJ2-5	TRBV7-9	CASSGQGTETQYF
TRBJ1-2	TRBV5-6	CASSLRRTSGYGYTF
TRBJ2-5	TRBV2	CASSPGLAGGLLETQYF
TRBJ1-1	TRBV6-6	CASRPGTGATEAFF
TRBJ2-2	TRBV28	CASSPTGLENTGELFF
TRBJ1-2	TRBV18	CASSPRDIDLYGYTF
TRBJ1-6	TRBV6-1	CASSEKLVANNSPLHF
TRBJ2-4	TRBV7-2	CASRKTGSNIQYF
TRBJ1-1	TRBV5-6	CASSSPRWNTEAFF
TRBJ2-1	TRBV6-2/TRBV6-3	CASSYGRGIGEQFF
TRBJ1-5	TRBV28	CASSLGDRVGQPQHF
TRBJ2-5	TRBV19	CASSRDRGQETQYF
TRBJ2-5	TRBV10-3	CAISPSGGIKTQYF
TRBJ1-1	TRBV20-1	CSANRNTEAFF
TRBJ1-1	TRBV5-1	CASRVGTGMNTEAFF
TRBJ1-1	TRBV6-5	CASSPGGQTGTEAFF
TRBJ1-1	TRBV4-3	CASSQDNSNTEAFF
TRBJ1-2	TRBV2	CASRAIGGMDGYTF
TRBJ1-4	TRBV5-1	CASSLVRDIGEKLFF
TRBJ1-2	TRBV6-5	CASSSIYGYTF
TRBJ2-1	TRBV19	CASSKAVTFGEQFF
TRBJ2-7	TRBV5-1	CASSRTGGPYEQYF
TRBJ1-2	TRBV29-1	CSVAYGSYGYTF
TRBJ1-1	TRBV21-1	CASSGQGNTEAFF
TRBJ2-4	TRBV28	CASSLGRNIQYF
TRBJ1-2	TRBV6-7	CASTGERTACVSRYTF
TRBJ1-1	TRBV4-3	CASSQDPGTGGLRGTEAFF
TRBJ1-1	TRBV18	CASSPLPASYVNTEAFF
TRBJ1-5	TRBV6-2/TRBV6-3	CASSARGDANQPQHF
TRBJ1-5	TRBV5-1	CASSLGVNQPQHF
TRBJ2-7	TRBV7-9	CASSLLTSGIYYEQYF
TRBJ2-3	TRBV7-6	CASSQGQHTDTQYF
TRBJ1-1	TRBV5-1	CASSRTDSNTEAFF
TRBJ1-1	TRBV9	CASSGHLNTEAFF